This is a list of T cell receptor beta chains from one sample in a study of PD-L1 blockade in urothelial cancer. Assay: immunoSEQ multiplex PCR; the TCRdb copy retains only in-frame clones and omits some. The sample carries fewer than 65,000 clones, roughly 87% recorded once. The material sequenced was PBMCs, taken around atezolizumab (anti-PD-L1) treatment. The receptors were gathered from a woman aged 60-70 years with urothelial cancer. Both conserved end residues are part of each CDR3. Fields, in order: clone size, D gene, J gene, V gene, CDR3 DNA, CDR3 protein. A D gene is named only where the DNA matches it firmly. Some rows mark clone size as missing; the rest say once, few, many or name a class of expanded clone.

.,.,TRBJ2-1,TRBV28,TGTGCCAGCAAGGCCGGCAGGTTCTACAATGAGCAGTTCTTC,CASKAGRFYNEQFF
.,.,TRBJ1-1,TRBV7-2,TGTGCCAGCAGCTTCGGGACACTGACGGTGGCTTTCTTT,CASSFGTLTVAFF
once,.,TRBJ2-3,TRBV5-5,TGTGCCAGCAGCTTGGACGGGAGCACAGATACGCAGTATTTT,CASSLDGSTDTQYF
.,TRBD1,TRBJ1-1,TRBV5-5,TGTGCCAGCAGATTCAGGGGGGAGGTGAACACTGAAGCTTTCTTT,CASRFRGEVNTEAFF
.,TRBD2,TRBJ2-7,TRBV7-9,TGTGCCAGCAGCTACCTAGCGGGGGGGAGCTCCTACGAGCAGTACTTC,CASSYLAGGSSYEQYF
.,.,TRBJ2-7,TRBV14,TGTGCCAGCAGCCTCGGAGGCTCCTACGAGCAGTACTTC,CASSLGGSYEQYF
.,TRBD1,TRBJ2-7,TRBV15,TGTGCCACCAGCAGAGGGGGGACAGGGATCCACGAGCAGTACTTC,CATSRGGTGIHEQYF
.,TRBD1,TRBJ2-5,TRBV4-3,TGCGCCAGCAGCCAAGATCAGGGGGCTGGGGAGACCCAGTACTTC,CASSQDQGAGETQYF
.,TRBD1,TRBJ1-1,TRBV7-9,TGTGCCAGCAGCCCCATGACAGGGTTGAACACTGAAGCTTTCTTT,CASSPMTGLNTEAFF
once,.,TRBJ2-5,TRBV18,TGTGCCAGCTCACCACTTACAGGGCCCTCCCAAGAGACCCAGTACTTC,CASSPLTGPSQETQYF
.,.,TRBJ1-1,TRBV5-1,TGCGCCAGCAGCTTACAACCAGGGAACACTGAAGCTTTCTTT,CASSLQPGNTEAFF
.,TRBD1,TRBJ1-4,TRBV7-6,TGTGCCAGCAGCTTAGAGACAGGGGCTAATGAAAAACTGTTTTTT,CASSLETGANEKLFF
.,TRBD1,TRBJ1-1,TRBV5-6,TGTGCCAGCAGCCGCACGGGACAGAGATGGAGTGAAGCTTTCTTT,CASSRTGQRWSEAFF
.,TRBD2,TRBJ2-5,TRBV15,TGTGCCACCAGCAGCCCGGGTGCTAGCGGGAACGGGGACCAGTACTTC,CATSSPGASGNGDQYF
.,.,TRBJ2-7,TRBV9,TGTGCCAGCAGCCAGGGGTGGCTAGCTGGCGAGCAGTACTTC,CASSQGWLAGEQYF
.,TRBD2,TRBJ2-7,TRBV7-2,TGTGCCAGCAGCCCGGGGAGGGCGGCGCAGTACTTC,CASSPGRAAQYF
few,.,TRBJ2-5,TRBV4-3,TGCGCCAGCAGCCCTGGGGTGGGAGCAGAGACCCAGTACTTC,CASSPGVGAETQYF
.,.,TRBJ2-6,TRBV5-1,TGCGCCAGCAGAATGAGCTCTGGGGCCAACGTCCTGACTTTC,CASRMSSGANVLTF
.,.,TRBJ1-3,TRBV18,TGTGCCAGCTCACCTCGGACAGACGGCATATATTTT,CASSPRTDGIYF
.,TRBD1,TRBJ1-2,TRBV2,TGTGCCAGAACAGGGGGCTGGGGCTATGGCTACACCTTC,CARTGGWGYGYTF
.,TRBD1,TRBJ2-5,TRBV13,TGTGCCAGCAGCGCAGGGGGCCAAGAGACCCAATACTTC,CASSAGGQETQYF
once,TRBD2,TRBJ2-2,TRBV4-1,TGCGCCAGCAGCCAAGATCTAGGGCTAGCGGGAGGGGAGCTGTTTTTT,CASSQDLGLAGGELFF
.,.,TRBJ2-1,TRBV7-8,TGTGCCAGCACCGAAGCAAGATCGGCAGGGCCCTACAATGAGCAGTTCTTC,CASTEARSAGPYNEQFF
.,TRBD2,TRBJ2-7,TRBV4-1,TGCGCCAGCAGCCAAGATCCGGGAGGGCTCTACGAGCAGTACTTC,CASSQDPGGLYEQYF
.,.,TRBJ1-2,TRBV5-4,TGTGCCAGCAGCCCCCCCCCTTACTCAGCGGGATATGGCTACACCTTC,CASSPPPYSAGYGYTF
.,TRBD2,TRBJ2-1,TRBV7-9,TGTGCCAGCAGCTTAACTTCTAGCGGGGCCTCCTACAATGAGCAGTTCTTC,CASSLTSSGASYNEQFF
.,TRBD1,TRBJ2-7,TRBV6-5,TGTGCCAGCAGTTATACAGGGGGCTCCTACGAGCAGTACTTC,CASSYTGGSYEQYF
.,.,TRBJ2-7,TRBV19,TGTGCCAGTAGTATAGCAATCAGGGGCGCGGGCGAGCAGTACTTC,CASSIAIRGAGEQYF
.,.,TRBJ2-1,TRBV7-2,TGTGCCAGCAGCTTATTCCCGGGGAATGAGCAGTTCTTC,CASSLFPGNEQFF
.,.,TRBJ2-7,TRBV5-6,TGTGCCAGCAGGGATACAGGGCTTTCCTACGAGCAGTACTTC,CASRDTGLSYEQYF
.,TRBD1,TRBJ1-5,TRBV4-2,TGTGCCAGCAGCGCTTCCGGGACAGGAAATCAGCCCCAGCATTTT,CASSASGTGNQPQHF
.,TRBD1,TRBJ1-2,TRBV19,TGTGCCAGTAGTAGTTCCGGGACAGGGTACGGTGGCTACACCTTC,CASSSSGTGYGGYTF
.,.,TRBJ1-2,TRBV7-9,TGTGCCAGCAGCTCGGGACAAATTAACTATGGCTACACCTTC,CASSSGQINYGYTF
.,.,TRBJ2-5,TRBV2,TGTGCCAGCAGTTCGTCCGGAGAGACCCAGTACTTC,CASSSSGETQYF
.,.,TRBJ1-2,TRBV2,TGTGCCAGCAGTGGACTCGCGAACTATGGCTACACCTTC,CASSGLANYGYTF
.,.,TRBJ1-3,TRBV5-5,TGTGCCAGCAGCTTGGATCCGGGCTTAGGGGCGGGAAACACCATATATTTT,CASSLDPGLGAGNTIYF
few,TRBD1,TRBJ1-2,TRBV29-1,TGCAGCGTTGAAGACCGGGACAGGGCTTTAGGCTATGGCTACACCTTC,CSVEDRDRALGYGYTF
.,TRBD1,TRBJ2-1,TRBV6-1,TGTGCCAGCAGTGAGGTAGAGGGGGCGAGTAATGAGCAGTTCTTC,CASSEVEGASNEQFF
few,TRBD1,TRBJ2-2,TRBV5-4,TGTGCCAGCAGCCCGAACAGGGACAGGGCAGAAACCGGGGAGCTGTTTTTT,CASSPNRDRAETGELFF
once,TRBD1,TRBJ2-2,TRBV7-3,TGTGCCAGCAGCTTGTGGGACAGGGGGCTGAGAGGTACCGGGGAGCTGTTTTTT,CASSLWDRGLRGTGELFF
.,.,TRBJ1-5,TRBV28,TGTGCCAGCAGTTCGTCGGGGATTGAACAGCCCCAGCATTTT,CASSSSGIEQPQHF
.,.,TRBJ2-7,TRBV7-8,TGTGCCAGCAGCTCGGCCTACGAGCAGTACTTC,CASSSAYEQYF
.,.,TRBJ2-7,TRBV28,TGTGCCGTGGGTGAAGGGGGTCTGAGATACGAGCAGTACTTC,CAVGEGGLRYEQYF
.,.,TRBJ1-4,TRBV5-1,TGCGCCAGCAGCTTGGCCGTAACGAGTGCAACTAATGAAAAACTGTTTTTT,CASSLAVTSATNEKLFF
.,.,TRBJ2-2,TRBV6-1,TGTGCCAGCAACGGAGGGAACACCGGGGAGCTGTTTTTT,CASNGGNTGELFF